This T cell receptor beta chain derives from a study of T cell responses to AZD1222 COVID-19 vaccine. Study-wide points: Samples come after the peak T cell response, not at day 14. Seropositive AZD1222 recipients at baseline numbered only five or six.

Data came from immunoSEQ multiplex PCR; TCRdb stores just in-frame clones and leaves some out. The sample gives about 110,000 clones, 94% of which show up once; about 3.1% is in the top ten. A note on this clone: Its specificity is unknown.

Germline V gives CDR1 SEHNR, CDR2 FQNEAQ (reference sequence). The CDR3 length is 17 residues. V lost 5 bases and J 1 base, leaving 18 bases between the germline ends. The source is an adult who received the AZD1222 COVID-19 vaccine. The source was peripheral blood, collected 28 days after the second AZD1222 dose. This rearrangement joins TRBV7-9 to TRBJ2-1, with D possibly being TRBD2 (5 bases). The CDR3 reads CASSPFPSGVSYNEQFF. CDR3 nucleotide sequence: TGTGCCAGCAGCCCGTTTCCGAGCGGAGTTTCCTACAATGAGCAGTTCTTC. Combining the CDR3 with reference TRBV7-9 and TRBJ2-1 gives the whole variable domain DTGVSQNPRHKITKRGQNVTFRCDPISEHNRLYWYRQTLGQGPEFLTYFQNEAQLEKSRLLSDRFSAERPKGSFSTLEIQRTEQGDSAMYLCASSPFPSGVSYNEQFFGPGTRLTVL.